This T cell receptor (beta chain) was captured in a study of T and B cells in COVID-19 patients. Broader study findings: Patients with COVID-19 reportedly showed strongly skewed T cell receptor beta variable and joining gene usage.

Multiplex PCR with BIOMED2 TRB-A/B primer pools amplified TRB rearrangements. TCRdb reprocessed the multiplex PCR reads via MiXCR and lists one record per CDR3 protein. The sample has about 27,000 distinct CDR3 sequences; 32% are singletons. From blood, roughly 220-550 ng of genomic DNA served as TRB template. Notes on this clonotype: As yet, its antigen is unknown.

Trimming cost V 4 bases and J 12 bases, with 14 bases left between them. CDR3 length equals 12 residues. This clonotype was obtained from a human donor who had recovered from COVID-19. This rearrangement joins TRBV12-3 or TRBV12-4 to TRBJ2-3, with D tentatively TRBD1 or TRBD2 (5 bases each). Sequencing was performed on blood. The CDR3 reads CASSSRGLPQYF. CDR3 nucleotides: TGTGCCAGCAGTTCTCGGGGCCTACCCCAGTATTTT.